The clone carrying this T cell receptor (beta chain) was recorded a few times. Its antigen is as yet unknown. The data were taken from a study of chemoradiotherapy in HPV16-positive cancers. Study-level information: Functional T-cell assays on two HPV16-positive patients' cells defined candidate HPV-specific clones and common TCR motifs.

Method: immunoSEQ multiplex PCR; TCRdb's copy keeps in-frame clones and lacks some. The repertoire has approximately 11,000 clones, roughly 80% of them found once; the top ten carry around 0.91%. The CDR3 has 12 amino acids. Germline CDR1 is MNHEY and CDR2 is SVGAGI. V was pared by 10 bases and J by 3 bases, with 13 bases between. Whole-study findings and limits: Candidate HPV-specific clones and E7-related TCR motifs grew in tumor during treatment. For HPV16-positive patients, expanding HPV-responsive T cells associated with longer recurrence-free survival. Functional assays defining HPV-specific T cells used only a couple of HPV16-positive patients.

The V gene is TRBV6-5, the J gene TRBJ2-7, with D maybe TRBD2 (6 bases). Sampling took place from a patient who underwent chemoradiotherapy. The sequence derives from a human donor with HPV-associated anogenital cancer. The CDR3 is CAIGLEGYEQYF. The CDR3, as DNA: TGTGCCATAGGCCTGGAGGGCTACGAGCAGTACTTC.